One and the same sample provided the 27 T cell receptor beta chains below, sequenced in a study of T cell changes during pregnancy in multiple sclerosis (dated by TCRdb to about 2019). Preparation of the library involved the immunoSEQ multiplex PCR assay. Drawn from immuneACCESS, this table holds only the in-frame rearrangements with V and J called that TCRdb kept. Clones are partly lost; checked studies trace under half to an unresolved V gene and leave the rest unexplained. The sample records tens of thousands of clones, more than 85% of which are singletons. Of the sample, under 6% falls within the top ten clones. The material sequenced was CD8+ T cells from peripheral blood mononuclear cells, taken before pregnancy. The origin of the receptors is a female donor with multiple sclerosis, enrolled in a pregnancy study.

V usage is TRBV6-5 and J usage is TRBJ1-6, with unresolved D. The CDR3 has 16 residues. In germline, CDR1 is MNHEY, CDR2 SVGAGI. The V gene lost 5 bases and the J gene lost 8 bases, with 19 bases spanning the gap. CDR3 in amino acids: CASSHYLSEGDSPLHF. The CDR3 nucleotides are TGTGCCAGCAGTCACTACTTGTCAGAGGGAGATTCACCCCTCCACTTT.

V is TRBV11-2 and J is TRBJ2-7; D is possibly TRBD2 (5 bases). This CDR3 spans 12 amino acids. Trimming left V 5 bases short and J 3 bases short, with 8 bases between. Looked up from germline, CDR1 is SGHAT and CDR2 is FQNNGV. The CDR3 DNA follows: TGTGCCAGCAGCGAGGACTTCTACGAGCAGTACTTC. Translating it yields CASSEDFYEQYF.

The rearrangement joins TRBV6-1 to TRBJ2-2; possible D gene TRBD1, 6 bases. V was clipped by 4 bases and J by 1 base, with 10 bases between them. The CDR3 is 15 amino acids. Per the germline V gene, CDR1 is MNHNS and CDR2 is SASEGT. This CDR3 is CASSVEGGNTGELFF. The CDR3 nucleotides read TGTGCCAGCAGTGTCGAAGGGGGGAACACCGGGGAGCTGTTTTTT.

This chain connects TRBV4-2 to TRBJ2-1, with 13 positions matching TRBD2. Germline trimming cut 0 bases from V and 0 bases from J; bases unmatched to any gene: 5. Germline CDR1 LGHNA, CDR2 YNFKEQ. The CDR3 extends over 19 amino acids. In DNA form, the CDR3 reads TGTGCCAGCAGCCAAGAACTAGCGGGGGGGCCGAACTCCTACAATGAGCAGTTCTTC. This translates into CASSQELAGGPNSYNEQFF.

The chain recombines TRBV5-4 with TRBJ2-3; perhaps TRBD2 as D (5 bases). The V end lost 3 bases, the J end lost 0 bases, and 14 bases lay between the germline ends. The CDR3 contains 16 residues. Germline V gene data show CDR1 as SGHNT and CDR2 as YYREEE (reference sequence). The CDR3 region has the DNA TGTGCCAGCAGCTCCCGGGGAGAGACTAGCACAGATACGCAGTATTTT. Its translation: CASSSRGETSTDTQYF. Complete variable domain (other parts from reference TRBV5-4 and TRBJ2-3): ETGVTQSPTHLIKTRGQQVTLRCSSQSGHNTVSWYQQALGQGPQFIFQYYREEENGRGNFPPRFSGLQFPNYSSELNVNALELDDSALYLCASSSRGETSTDTQYFGPGTRLTVL.

The chain is built from TRBV2 and TRBJ2-7; D might be TRBD2 (7 bases). The CDR3 runs 14 residues. Per the germline V gene, CDR1 is SNHLY and CDR2 is FYNNEI. Trimming removed 6 bases at V and 1 base at J, with 13 bases between. The CDR3 reads CASSQGGGSYEQYF. DNA for the CDR3: TGTGCCAGCAGCCAAGGGGGGGGATCCTACGAGCAGTACTTC.

The chain recombines TRBV5-1 with TRBJ2-3; possibly TRBD2 for D (6 bases). This CDR3 spans 16 amino acids. Germline lookup yields CDR1 SGHRS and CDR2 YFSETQ. V lost 0 bases and J lost 5, with 16 bases in between. In nucleotides, the CDR3 is TGCGCCAGCAGCTTGGAGGAGGGGAGGAAGGGAGATACGCAGTATTTT. Amino acid sequence: CASSLEEGRKGDTQYF.

The J gene is TRBJ2-6, the V gene TRBV27, with D unclear. V was shortened by 6 bases and J by 0 bases, with 3 bases between the two germline ends. The CDR3 is made up of 13 amino acids. Germline V lookup: CDR1 MNHEY, CDR2 SMNVEV (reference sequence). The CDR3 coding sequence is TGTGCCAGCAGCTACTCTGGGGCCAACGTCCTGACTTTC. Protein: CASSYSGANVLTF.

The chain recombines TRBV6-5 with TRBJ2-1, with a tentative D call TRBD2 (5 bases). Trimming took 0 bases from V and 10 from J, leaving 10 bases between them. Germline CDR1 is MNHEY and CDR2 is SVGAGI. This CDR3 has 13 residues. CDR3 residues: CASSYSRVAEQFF. The CDR3 region has the DNA TGTGCCAGCAGTTACTCGAGGGTGGCCGAGCAGTTCTTC.

In this sample, this clone turned up once. The rearrangement uses TRBV5-1 and TRBJ2-7; 10 positions match TRBD1. The CDR3 is 15 residues long. The germline gives CDR1 SGHRS, CDR2 YFSETQ. V trimming: 5 bases; J trimming: 0 bases; junction bases outside the gene matches: 5. The CDR3 coding sequence is TGCGCCAGCAGTCCAAGGACAGGGGGCTCCTACGAGCAGTACTTC. As protein: CASSPRTGGSYEQYF.

This chain links TRBV27 with TRBJ2-7; 7 positions match TRBD2. Trimming at V came to 4 bases and at J to 4 bases, leaving 4 bases not matched to a gene. Germline V gives CDR1 MNHEY, CDR2 SMNVEV (reference sequence). The CDR3 runs 13 residues. The DNA for the CDR3 is TGTGCCAGCAGTTCTGGGACTACTTACGAGCAGTACTTC. Amino acid sequence: CASSSGTTYEQYF.

The J gene is TRBJ1-4, the V gene TRBV15, with D possibly TRBD1 on 5 matching bases. The germline gives CDR1 LNHNV, CDR2 YYDKDF (reference sequence). The CDR3 is 16 amino acids. The V end lost 3 bases, the J end lost 8 bases, and 19 bases lay between the germline ends. This chain's CDR3 is CATSSLFGLGGEKLFF. DNA for the CDR3: TGTGCCACCAGCAGTTTGTTCGGGTTGGGGGGGGAAAAACTGTTTTTT.

This clone has more than one count but fewer than ten. The chain carries TRBV2 and TRBJ2-1; D is unresolved. Trimming cost V 10 bases and J 8 bases, with 12 bases left between them. Germline CDR1 is SNHLY and CDR2 is FYNNEI. CDR3 length: 11 residues. The DNA of the CDR3 is TGTGCCAAGCACGGCGGCTATGAGCAGTTCTTC. This gives the protein CAKHGGYEQFF.

This rearrangement joins TRBV5-5 to TRBJ1-2, with 11 positions matching TRBD1. This CDR3 is built from 14 residues. Germline trimming cut 3 bases from V and 8 bases from J; bases unmatched to any gene: 6. The germline CDR1 and CDR2 sequences are SGHKS and YYEKEE (reference sequence). In nucleotides, the CDR3 is TGTGCCAGCAGCTCCGGGACAGGGGGTCTCGGCTACACCTTC. Translation: CASSSGTGGLGYTF. Together with reference TRBV5-5 and TRBJ1-2, the CDR3 gives the full variable domain: DAGVTQSPTHLIKTRGQQVTLRCSPISGHKSVSWYQQVLGQGPQFIFQYYEKEERGRGNFPDRFSARQFPNYSSELNVNALLLGDSALYLCASSSGTGGLGYTFGSGTRLTVV.

This sequence joins TRBV29-1 and TRBJ2-3; no clear D. The CDR3 spans 12 residues. Germline-derived CDR1 and CDR2 are SQVTM and ANQGSEA. V lost 5 bases, J lost 4 bases, and 10 bases lay in between. The DNA of the CDR3 is TGCAGCGTTCCAGGCCCGTCAGATACGCAGTATTTT. Amino acid sequence: CSVPGPSDTQYF.

The chain uses TRBV27 and TRBJ2-3, with 12 bases fitting TRBD2. Per germline, CDR1 MNHEY and CDR2 SMNVEV (reference sequence). The CDR3 contains 17 residues. J was trimmed by 0 bases and V by 6 bases; bases with no gene match: 7. In DNA form, the CDR3 reads TGTGCCAGCAGCCTAGCGGGGGGGTACGCAAGCACAGATACGCAGTATTTT. Translation: CASSLAGGYASTDTQYF.

The count of this clone is one. Germline and junction disagree at one end, which may indicate a read error. The gene calls are TRBV15 and TRBJ2-1; tentative D call: TRBD1 (6 bases). The CDR3 is 16 amino acids. Germline CDR1 is LNHNV and CDR2 is YYDKDF (reference sequence). CDR3 nucleotides: TGTGCCACCAGCGGAGAGGACAGCAGCTCCTACAATGAGCAGTTCTTC. The encoded protein is CATSGEDSSSYNEQFF.

The chain joins TRBV5-1 to TRBJ2-3, with D maybe TRBD2 (5 bases). Between the trimmed V and J ends, which lost 3 bases and 1 base, there was a span of 12 bases. Germline values: CDR1 SGHRS, CDR2 YFSETQ. There are 15 residues in the CDR3. The chain's CDR3 is CASSWTTTGTDTQYF. The CDR3 region has the DNA TGCGCCAGCAGCTGGACGACTACCGGCACAGATACGCAGTATTTT. The full variable domain, completed using reference TRBV5-1 and TRBJ2-3, is KAGVTQTPRYLIKTRGQQVTLSCSPISGHRSVSWYQQTPGQGLQFLFEYFSETQRNKGNFPGRFSGRQFSNSRSEMNVSTLELGDSALYLCASSWTTTGTDTQYFGPGTRLTVL.

The chain couples TRBV11-2 to TRBJ2-5; 7 bases match TRBD1. The CDR3 totals 16 residues. Losses at the gene ends were 5 bases for V and 3 bases for J; bases not matched to a gene: 12. Germline-derived CDR1 and CDR2 are SGHAT and FQNNGV. The CDR3 here is CASSLPSGTVKETQYF. The CDR3 DNA reads TGTGCCAGCAGCCTTCCCTCCGGGACAGTTAAAGAGACCCAGTACTTC. Complete variable domain (other parts from reference TRBV11-2 and TRBJ2-5): EAGVAQSPRYKIIEKRQSVAFWCNPISGHATLYWYQQILGQGPKLLIQFQNNGVVDDSQLPKDRFSAERLKGVDSTLKIQPAKLEDSAVYLCASSLPSGTVKETQYFGPGTRLLVL.

The V gene is TRBV27, the J gene TRBJ2-5; 9 positions agree with TRBD2. The CDR3 has 18 residues. J gave up 4 bases and V 8 bases, and 20 bases lay outside the gene matches. Germline lookup yields CDR1 MNHEY and CDR2 SMNVEV (reference sequence). In nucleotides, the CDR3 is TGTGCCAGCGCCCCCCGAACCGCCGTTCTAGCGGGGACAGAGACCCAGTACTTC. This translates into CASAPRTAVLAGTETQYF.

The chain links TRBV5-6 to TRBJ2-3; a possible D gene is TRBD2 (7 bases). The V and J ends lost 4 bases and 7 bases respectively, with 19 bases between them. The CDR3 loop spans 15 amino acids. The germline V gene has CDR1 SGHDT and CDR2 YYEEEE. Written as DNA, the CDR3 is TGTGCCAGCAGCCCCCCGAGGGGGGGCCAATATACGCAGTATTTT. Protein: CASSPPRGGQYTQYF.

J is TRBJ2-7 and V is TRBV9; 11 bases fit TRBD2. The CDR3 has 14 residues. From germline, CDR1 is SGDLS and CDR2 YYNGEE. J lost 3 bases, V lost 4 bases, and 3 bases had no gene match. Here the CDR3 DNA reads TGTGCCAGCAGCTCCGGGACTAGCGGCTACGAGCAGTACTTC. It translates to CASSSGTSGYEQYF.

CDR3 sequence reads: CASRPGGNSYEQYF. DNA for the CDR3: TGTGCCAGCAGGCCCGGGGGGAACTCCTACGAGCAGTACTTC. V usage is TRBV6-5 and J usage is TRBJ2-7, with TRBD2 matching over 7 bases. The CDR3 covers 14 residues. V gave up 6 bases and J gave up 0 bases; unmatched junction bases: 5. CDR1 and CDR2 from the germline V gene are MNHEY and SVGAGI.

The CDR3 spells CASRGRVSGNTIYF. The CDR3 nucleotides read TGTGCCAGCAGGGGCAGGGTCTCTGGAAACACCATATATTTT. The chain recombines TRBV11-2 with TRBJ1-3; D perhaps matches TRBD1 (5 bases). The CDR3 has 14 residues. Per germline, CDR1 SGHAT and CDR2 FQNNGV. V was trimmed by 6 bases and J by 0 bases, leaving 9 bases between them.

V is TRBV13 and J is TRBJ1-1; the match to TRBD1 covers 8 bases. Germline trimming cut 4 bases from V and 4 bases from J; bases unmatched to any gene: 2. Germline V CDR1 and CDR2: PRHDT, FYEKMQ (reference sequence). The CDR3 consists of 13 residues. The CDR3 DNA reads as TGTGCCAGCAGCTATACAGGGGGCACTGAAGCTTTCTTT. Protein sequence: CASSYTGGTEAFF.

This clone has just a few counts. The chain combines TRBV4-1 with TRBJ2-7; TRBD2 might be the D (6 bases). The CDR3 has 16 amino acids. Germline V CDR1 and CDR2: MGHRA, YSYEKL. The V end was cut by 0 bases, the J end by 5 bases, with 17 bases between. The CDR3 region is CASSQEGMGGMNEQYF. In DNA, the CDR3 is TGCGCCAGCAGCCAAGAAGGGATGGGAGGTATGAACGAGCAGTACTTC.

CDR3 nucleotides: TGTGCCAGCAGCCCACGGGACAGGGGGCTTTGGGAGCAGTACTTC. Its translation: CASSPRDRGLWEQYF. The chain employs TRBV5-6 and TRBJ2-7; 12 bases match TRBD1. Per the germline V gene, CDR1 is SGHDT and CDR2 is YYEEEE. The V and J ends lost 4 bases and 7 bases, in that order; junction bases with no gene match: 9. CDR3 size: 15 residues.